Included here is one TCR beta chain sequence, with context. Per germline, CDR1 SGHAT and CDR2 FQNNGV. Trimming took 0 bases from V and 9 from J, leaving 8 bases between them. The CDR3 has 12 amino acids. The data were obtained in a study of OX40 agonist ivuxolimab in advanced cancers. The table came from immunoSEQ multiplex PCR; TCRdb's copy has only in-frame clones and leaves some out. The data contain approximately 70,000 clones, 75% to 85% of them seen just once; the ten biggest clones take up about 0.4%. The gene calls are TRBV11-2 and TRBJ1-2; D not certain. Sequenced material: CD4+ or CD8+ T cells sorted from blood, taken in a trial of the OX40 agonist ivuxolimab. This sequence originates from an adult with an advanced solid tumor such as melanoma, head and neck, liver or kidney cancer. The CDR3, as DNA: TGTGCCAGCAGCTTAGAAGGGTCGAGCTACACCTTC. Its translation is CASSLEGSSYTF.